This is a list of T cell receptor beta chains from one sample in a study of T cell repertoires in cytomegalovirus infection. These TCRs' antigens remain unknown. Via MiXCR, TCRdb re-called the reads, giving one row per CDR3 protein. The sample includes approximately 270,000 distinct CDR3 sequences, less than 25% of them seen just once. The starting material was cultured PBMCs, obtained from culture after CMV antigen stimulation. These receptors all stem from a human donor in good health (CMV status not recorded). Some clones in this sample may be carry-over from other donors' samples. CDR3s include the opening cysteine and the closing phenylalanine or tryptophan.

cdr3_aa | j_call | v_call
CASSLSFNYGYTF | TRBJ1-2 | TRBV12-3/TRBV12-4
CASSLEPMRYNEQFF | TRBJ2-1 | TRBV11-3
CASSPTEGWTYEQYF | TRBJ2-7 | TRBV27
CASRTTAGTNEQFF | TRBJ2-1 | TRBV12-3/TRBV12-4
CASSPKKVTARSGNTIYF | TRBJ1-3 | TRBV18
CASSPRSSDTQYF | TRBJ2-3 | TRBV7-2
CASSFVGQGSGELFF | TRBJ2-2 | TRBV28
CASSLGLAGTDTQYF | TRBJ2-3 | TRBV12-3/TRBV12-4
CASSFGGFNQPQHF | TRBJ1-5 | TRBV12-3/TRBV12-4
CASRPGTAGGNTIYF | TRBJ1-3 | TRBV6-5
CASSLRFSGRSPETQYF | TRBJ2-5 | TRBV13
CASSLSGTSWGDTQYF | TRBJ2-3 | TRBV7-8
CATTRTENNQPQHF | TRBJ1-5 | TRBV24-1
CASSPPGTGRDEKLFF | TRBJ1-4 | TRBV7-9
CASSLNTAWNTEAFF | TRBJ1-1 | TRBV5-5
CATSDQKTGLLYEQFF | TRBJ2-1 | TRBV24-1
CASSLARGPNNEQFF | TRBJ2-1 | TRBV27
CASSLEGNSYEQYF | TRBJ2-7 | TRBV7-3
CASTQISGSLETQYF | TRBJ2-5 | TRBV7-8
CASSSTTVFAGELFF | TRBJ2-2 | TRBV6-2/TRBV6-3
CSARTASSYNEQFF | TRBJ2-1 | TRBV20-1
CASKRETDEQYF | TRBJ2-7 | TRBV6-2/TRBV6-3
CASSPDGLGRFNEQFF | TRBJ2-1 | TRBV7-2
CASGPSTDTQYF | TRBJ2-3 | TRBV6-8
CSARVISGRVDTQYF | TRBJ2-3 | TRBV20-1
CAISDRDSSPLHF | TRBJ1-6 | TRBV10-3
CASSPLGGRTYNEQFF | TRBJ2-1 | TRBV7-7
CASSLDGFSEAFF | TRBJ1-1 | TRBV7-2
CASSPRTGVETQYF | TRBJ2-5 | TRBV11-2
CASSLNLPPVAGELFF | TRBJ2-2 | TRBV7-2
CATHTEYEQYF | TRBJ2-7 | TRBV28
CASSKPGQKVNEQYF | TRBJ2-7 | TRBV28
CASSLFRHGANEQYF | TRBJ2-7 | TRBV19
CASKRYGYTF | TRBJ1-2 | TRBV6-2/TRBV6-3
CASSLGPWAVQETQYF | TRBJ2-5 | TRBV7-2